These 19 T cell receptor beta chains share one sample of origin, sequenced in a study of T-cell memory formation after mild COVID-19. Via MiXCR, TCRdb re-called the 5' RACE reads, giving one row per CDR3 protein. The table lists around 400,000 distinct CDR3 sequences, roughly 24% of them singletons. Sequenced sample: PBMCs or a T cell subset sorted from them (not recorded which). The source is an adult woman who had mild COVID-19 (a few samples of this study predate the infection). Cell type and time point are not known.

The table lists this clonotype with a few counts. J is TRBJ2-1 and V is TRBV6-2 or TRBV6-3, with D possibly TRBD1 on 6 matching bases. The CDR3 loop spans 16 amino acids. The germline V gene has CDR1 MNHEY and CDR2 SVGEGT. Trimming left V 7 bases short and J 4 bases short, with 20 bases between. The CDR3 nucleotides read TGTGCCAGCAATTCGTTCAGGGGAGACTCTTACAATGAGCAGTTCTTC. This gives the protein CASNSFRGDSYNEQFF.

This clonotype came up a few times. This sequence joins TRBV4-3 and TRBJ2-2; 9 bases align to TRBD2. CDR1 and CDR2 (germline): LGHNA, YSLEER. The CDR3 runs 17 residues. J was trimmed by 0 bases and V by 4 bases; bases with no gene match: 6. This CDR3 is CASSLRVAGANTGELFF. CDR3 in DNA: TGCGCCAGCAGCCTCCGAGTAGCGGGAGCGAACACCGGGGAGCTGTTTTTT.

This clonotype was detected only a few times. Here the CDR3 reads CASSLQPGQPYEQYF. In nucleotides, the CDR3 is TGCGCCAGCAGCTTGCAACCGGGACAGCCCTACGAGCAGTACTTC. The chain couples TRBV5-1 to TRBJ2-7, with 7 bases lining up with TRBD1. Germline trimming cut 1 base from V and 2 bases from J; bases unmatched to any gene: 6. Germline V gives CDR1 SGHRS, CDR2 YFSETQ. This CDR3 is 15 amino acids long. The entire variable domain, with the rest obtained from reference TRBV5-1 and TRBJ2-7, is as follows: KAGVTQTPRYLIKTRGQQVTLSCSPISGHRSVSWYQQTPGQGLQFLFEYFSETQRNKGNFPGRFSGRQFSNSRSEMNVSTLELGDSALYLCASSLQPGQPYEQYFGPGTRLTVT.

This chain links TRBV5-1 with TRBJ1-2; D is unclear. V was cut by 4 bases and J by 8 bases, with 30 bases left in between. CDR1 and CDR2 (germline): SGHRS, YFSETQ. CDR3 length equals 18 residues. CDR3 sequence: CASSRPIRRDLSTDGYTF. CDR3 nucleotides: TGCGCCAGCAGCCGACCTATAAGAAGGGATCTGTCTACCGACGGCTACACCTTC.

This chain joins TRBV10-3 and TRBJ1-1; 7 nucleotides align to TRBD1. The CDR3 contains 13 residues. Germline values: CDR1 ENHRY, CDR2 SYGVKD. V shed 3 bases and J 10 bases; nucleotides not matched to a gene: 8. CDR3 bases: TGTGCCATCAGTGAAGAGACTTCAGGGGGAGCTTTCTTT. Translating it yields CAISEETSGGAFF.

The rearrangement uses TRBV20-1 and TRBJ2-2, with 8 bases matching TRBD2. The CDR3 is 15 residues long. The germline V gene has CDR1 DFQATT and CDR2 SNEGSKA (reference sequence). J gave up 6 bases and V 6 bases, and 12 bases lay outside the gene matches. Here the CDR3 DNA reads TGCAGTGCCCAGCTATCCGGGGGGGCCCCCGGGGAGCTGTTTTTT. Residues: CSAQLSGGAPGELFF.

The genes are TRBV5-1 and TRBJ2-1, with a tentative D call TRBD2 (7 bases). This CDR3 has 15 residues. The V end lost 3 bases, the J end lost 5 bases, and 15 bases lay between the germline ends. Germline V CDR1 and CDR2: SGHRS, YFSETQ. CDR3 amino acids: CASSWWGGPDNEQFF. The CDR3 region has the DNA TGCGCCAGCAGCTGGTGGGGGGGGCCTGACAATGAGCAGTTCTTC.

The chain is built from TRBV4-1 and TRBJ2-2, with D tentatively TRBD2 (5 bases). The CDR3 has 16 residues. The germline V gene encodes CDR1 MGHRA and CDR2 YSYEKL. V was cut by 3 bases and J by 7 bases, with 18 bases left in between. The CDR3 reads CASSHRVGDAVGELFF. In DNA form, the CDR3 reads TGCGCCAGCAGCCATCGCGTCGGGGATGCTGTCGGGGAGCTGTTTTTT.

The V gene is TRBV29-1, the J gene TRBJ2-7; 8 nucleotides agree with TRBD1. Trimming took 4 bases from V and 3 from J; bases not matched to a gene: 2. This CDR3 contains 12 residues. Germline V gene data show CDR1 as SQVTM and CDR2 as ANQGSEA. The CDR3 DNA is TGCAGCGTTGTCGACAGGGGCTACGAGCAGTACTTC. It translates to CSVVDRGYEQYF.

Here the CDR3 reads CATGEIAKNIQYF. As DNA, the CDR3 is TGTGCCACCGGGGAGATAGCCAAAAACATTCAGTACTTC. The chain combines TRBV6-1 with TRBJ2-4; the D gene is possibly TRBD2 (5 bases). V lost 10 bases and J lost 0, with 10 bases in between. Germline V lookup: CDR1 MNHNS, CDR2 SASEGT. CDR3 length: 13 amino acids.

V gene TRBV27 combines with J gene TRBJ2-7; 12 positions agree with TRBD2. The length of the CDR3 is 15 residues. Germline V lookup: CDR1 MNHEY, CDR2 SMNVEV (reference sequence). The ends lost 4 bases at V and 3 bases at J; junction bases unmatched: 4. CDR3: CASSSPTSGGYEQYF. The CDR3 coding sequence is TGTGCCAGCAGTTCCCCGACTAGCGGGGGCTACGAGCAGTACTTC.

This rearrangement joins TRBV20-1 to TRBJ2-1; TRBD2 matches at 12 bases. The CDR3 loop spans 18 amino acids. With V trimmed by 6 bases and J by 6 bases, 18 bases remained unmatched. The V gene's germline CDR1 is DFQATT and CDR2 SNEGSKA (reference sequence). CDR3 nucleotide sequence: TGCAGTGCGGCCGTAACTAGCGGGAGGTCGATGTGGAGCAATGAGCAGTTCTTC. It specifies CSAAVTSGRSMWSNEQFF.

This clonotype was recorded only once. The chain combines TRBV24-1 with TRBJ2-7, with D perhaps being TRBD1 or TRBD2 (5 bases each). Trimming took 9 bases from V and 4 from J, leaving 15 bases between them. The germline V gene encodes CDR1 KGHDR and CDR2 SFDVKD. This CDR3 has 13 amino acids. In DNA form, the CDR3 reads TGTGCCACCGGGACCGGGGCCCTTTACGAGCAGTACTTC. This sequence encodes CATGTGALYEQYF.

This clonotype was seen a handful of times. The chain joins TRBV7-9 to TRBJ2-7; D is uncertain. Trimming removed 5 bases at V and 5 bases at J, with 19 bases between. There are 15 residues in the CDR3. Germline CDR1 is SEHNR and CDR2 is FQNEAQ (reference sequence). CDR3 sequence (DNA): TGTGCCAGCAGCCCAGAGCCTTCCTTCCAACACGAGCAGTACTTC. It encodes CASSPEPSFQHEQYF. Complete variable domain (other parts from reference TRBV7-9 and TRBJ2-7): DTGVSQNPRHKITKRGQNVTFRCDPISEHNRLYWYRQTLGQGPEFLTYFQNEAQLEKSRLLSDRFSAERPKGSFSTLEIQRTEQGDSAMYLCASSPEPSFQHEQYFGPGTRLTVT.

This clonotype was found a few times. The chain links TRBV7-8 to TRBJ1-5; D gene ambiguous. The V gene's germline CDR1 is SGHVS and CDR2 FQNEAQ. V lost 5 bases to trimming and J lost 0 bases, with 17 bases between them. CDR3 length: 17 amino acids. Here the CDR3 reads CASSSRLAEDSNQPQHF. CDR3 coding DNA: TGTGCCAGCAGCAGTCGGTTGGCAGAGGATAGCAATCAGCCCCAGCATTTT.

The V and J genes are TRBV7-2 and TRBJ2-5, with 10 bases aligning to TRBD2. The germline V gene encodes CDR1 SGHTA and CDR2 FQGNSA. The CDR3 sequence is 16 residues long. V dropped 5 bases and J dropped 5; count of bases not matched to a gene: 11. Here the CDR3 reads CASSTRAGGPVETQYF. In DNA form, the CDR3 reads TGTGCCAGCAGCACCCGAGCGGGAGGGCCTGTCGAGACCCAGTACTTC.

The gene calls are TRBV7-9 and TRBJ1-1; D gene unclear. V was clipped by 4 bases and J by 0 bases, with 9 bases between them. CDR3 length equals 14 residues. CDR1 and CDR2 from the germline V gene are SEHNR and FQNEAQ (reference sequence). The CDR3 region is CASSSQFMNTEAFF. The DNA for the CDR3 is TGTGCCAGCAGCTCACAGTTCATGAACACTGAAGCTTTCTTT.

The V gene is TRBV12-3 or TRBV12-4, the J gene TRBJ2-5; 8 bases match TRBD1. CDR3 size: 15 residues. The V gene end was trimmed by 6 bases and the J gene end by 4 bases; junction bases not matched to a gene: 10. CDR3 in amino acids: CASSVQGERGETQYF. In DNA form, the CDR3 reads TGTGCCAGCAGCGTACAGGGGGAGAGGGGAGAGACCCAGTACTTC.

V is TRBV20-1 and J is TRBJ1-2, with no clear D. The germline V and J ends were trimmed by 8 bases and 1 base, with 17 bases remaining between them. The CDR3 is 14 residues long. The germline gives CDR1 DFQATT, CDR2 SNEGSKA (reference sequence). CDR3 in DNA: TGCAGTACATGGTTGGGATTGGGTAACTATGGCTACACCTTC. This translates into CSTWLGLGNYGYTF.